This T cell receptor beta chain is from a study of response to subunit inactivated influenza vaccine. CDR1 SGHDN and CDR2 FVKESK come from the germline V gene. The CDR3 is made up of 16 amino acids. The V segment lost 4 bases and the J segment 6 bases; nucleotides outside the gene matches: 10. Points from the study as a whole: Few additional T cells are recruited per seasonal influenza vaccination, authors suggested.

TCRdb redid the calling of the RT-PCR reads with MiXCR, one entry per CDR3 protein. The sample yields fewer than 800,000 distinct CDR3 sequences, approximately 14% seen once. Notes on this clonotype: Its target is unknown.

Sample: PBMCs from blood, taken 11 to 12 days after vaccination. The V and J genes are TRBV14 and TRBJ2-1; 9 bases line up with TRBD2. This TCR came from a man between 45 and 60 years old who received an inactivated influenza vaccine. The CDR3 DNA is TGTGCCAGCAGCCGACTGGCGGGAGGGAGCGGCAATGAGCAGTTCTTC. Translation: CASSRLAGGSGNEQFF.